This entry is about one T cell receptor beta chain. These data belong to a study of identifying expanded T cells in peripheral blood. Germline assignment: CDR1 MGHRA and CDR2 YSYEKL. The CDR3 contains 17 residues. V lost 0 bases, J lost 7 bases, and 13 bases stayed unmatched. Using immunoSEQ multiplex PCR, the repertoire was profiled, and TCRdb retains in-frame clones only, with some absent. The top ten clones hold 16% of a sample with approximately 110,000 clones, roughly 89% of them seen once. The specimen was blood. J is TRBJ2-5 and V is TRBV4-1, with 8 bases identical to TRBD1. This TCR was sampled from a person aged 18 to 75 in good health. CDR3 loop: CASSQESGTGGRGTQYF. In nucleotides, the CDR3 is TGCGCCAGCAGCCAAGAAAGCGGCACAGGGGGACGAGGGACCCAGTACTTC.